This T cell receptor beta chain was identified during a study of STAT3 mutations in large granular lymphocyte leukemia. As regards this clone: The target antigen is unknown.

Findings and caveats of the study: TCR clonotype switching after therapy occurred in about 35% of the 18 patients. Variable sampling intervals and differing treatment regimens complicated linking therapy response to TCR clonal burden changes. At least one immunodominant TCR beta clonotype appeared in every T-cell large granular lymphocyte leukemia patient.

CDR1 and CDR2 (germline): SGHNT, YYREEE (reference sequence). V lost 4 bases to trimming and J lost 2 bases, with 17 bases between them. This CDR3 spans 16 amino acids. Only in-frame clones appear in the TCRdb table, and some are missing; sequencing was by immunoSEQ multiplex PCR. The sample includes 13,000 or so clones, 88% of them seen just once. V and J are TRBV5-4 and TRBJ2-3; D may be TRBD2 (6 bases). Sequencing input: PBMCs. The sequence was obtained from a human donor with T large granular lymphocyte leukemia. Some clones in this sample may be carry-over from other donors' samples. CDR3 loop: CASSAGLSRDTDTQYF. The CDR3 DNA follows: TGTGCCAGCAGCGCGGGACTGTCCCGGGACACAGATACGCAGTATTTT.